The TCR beta chain under discussion was sequenced for a study of T-cell reconstitution after alpha-beta-depleted transplantation in children. Study-wide findings and caveats: As was reported, about two months after transplant, alpha-beta T cells came from several hundred expanded graft clones. Once a year had passed after transplant, T-cell counts and diversity came mostly from newly produced T cells.

This clonotype was observed a handful of times. Its antigen is not identified. The CDR3 sequence is 20 residues long. Germline values: CDR1 SGHVS, CDR2 FQNEAQ. The junction had 18 bases not matched to a gene; V was cut back by 0 bases and J by 2 bases. This sample's TCRbeta library carried unique molecular identifier barcodes. TCRdb re-called the PCR reads with MiXCR, one entry per CDR3 protein. The data contain hundreds of thousands of distinct CDR3 sequences, around 15% of them singletons. The genes are TRBV7-8 and TRBJ2-7; 8 bases map to TRBD1. This clonotype was sampled from a male patient aged 2-9 years who had a stem cell transplant for acute lymphoblastic leukemia, so the T cells may come from the graft donor. Material: PBMCs, mostly from graft donor cells, obtained 360 days after TCRalphabeta/CD19-depleted stem cell transplant. The CDR3 spells CASSLAGPGQAWTGTYEQYF. The CDR3 DNA reads TGTGCCAGCAGCTTAGCGGGGCCGGGACAGGCATGGACTGGCACCTACGAGCAGTACTTC.